The present entry profiles one T cell receptor (beta chain) with its context. Ages ranged from about 18 to 90 years, with residence in some 25 US areas. The sample is drawn from a study of blood T cell repertoires in COVID-19. This CDR3 is 15 amino acids long. V dropped 3 bases and J dropped 5 bases, with 14 bases sitting between them. The germline gives CDR1 LNHDA, CDR2 SQIVND (reference sequence). The method was immunoSEQ multiplex PCR; TCRdb's version includes in-frame clones alone and lacks a portion of them. The sample has approximately 260,000 clones, around 81% seen once. Sequencing used PBMCs or T cells enriched from blood (not recorded which). The receptor was isolated from a man in his forties or fifties who had recovered from COVID-19. The chain couples TRBV19 to TRBJ2-1; D perhaps matches TRBD1 (5 bases). CDR3 residues: CASSIRRGMDNEQFF. CDR3 sequence (DNA): TGTGCCAGTAGTATCCGTAGGGGAATGGACAATGAGCAGTTCTTC. The full variable domain, completed using reference TRBV19 and TRBJ2-1, is DGGITQSPKYLFRKEGQNVTLSCEQNLNHDAMYWYRQDPGQGLRLIYYSQIVNDFQKGDIAEGYSVSREKKESFPLTVTSAQKNPTAFYLCASSIRRGMDNEQFFGPGTRLTVL.